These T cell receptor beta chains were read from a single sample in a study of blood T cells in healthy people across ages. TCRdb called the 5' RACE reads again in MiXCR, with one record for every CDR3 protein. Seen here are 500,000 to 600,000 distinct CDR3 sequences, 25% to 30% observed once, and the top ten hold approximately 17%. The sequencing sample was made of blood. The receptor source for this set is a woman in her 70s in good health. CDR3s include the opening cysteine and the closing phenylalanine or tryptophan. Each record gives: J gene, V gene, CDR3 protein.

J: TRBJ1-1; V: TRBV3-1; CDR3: CASSQSNTEAFF
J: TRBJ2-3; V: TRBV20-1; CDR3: CSASVGGTASRDTQYF
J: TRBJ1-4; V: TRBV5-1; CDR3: CASSSVGASGEKLFF
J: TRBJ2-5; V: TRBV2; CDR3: CASSKPGLPFLETQYF
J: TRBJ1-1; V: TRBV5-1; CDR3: CASSWQGRTEAFF
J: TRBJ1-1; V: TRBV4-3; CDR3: CASSHSLRENTEAFF
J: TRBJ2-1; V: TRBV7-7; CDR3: CASSSSNNEQFF
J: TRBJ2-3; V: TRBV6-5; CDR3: CASSYGPMTDTQYF
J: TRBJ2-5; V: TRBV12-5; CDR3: CASGLSTRAATQYF
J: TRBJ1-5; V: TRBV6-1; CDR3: CASSEVRGNNQPQHF
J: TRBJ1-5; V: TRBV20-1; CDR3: CSARHTGSNQPQHF
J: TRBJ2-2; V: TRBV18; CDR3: CASSLDATGELFF
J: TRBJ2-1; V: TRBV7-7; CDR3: CASSPTLGPGWEQFF
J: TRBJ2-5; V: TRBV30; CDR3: CAWARRSQETQYF
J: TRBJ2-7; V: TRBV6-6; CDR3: CASSYGTGTEQYF
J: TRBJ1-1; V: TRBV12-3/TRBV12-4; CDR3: CASGVPGTGRTEAFF
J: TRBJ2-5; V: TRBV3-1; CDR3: CASSQARGPRETQYF
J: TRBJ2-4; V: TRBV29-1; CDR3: CSVEDEVGVKNIQYF
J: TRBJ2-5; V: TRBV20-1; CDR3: CSARGLAGGQETQYF
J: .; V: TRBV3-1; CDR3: CASSQGVRSYEQYF
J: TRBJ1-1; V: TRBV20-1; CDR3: CSANKYATEAFF
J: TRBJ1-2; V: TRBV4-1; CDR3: CASSPRDSLIYGYTF
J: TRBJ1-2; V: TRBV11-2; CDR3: CASSLESASYGYTF
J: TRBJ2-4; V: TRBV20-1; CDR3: CSARDGTIQDIQYF
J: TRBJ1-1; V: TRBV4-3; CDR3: CASSQETGSEAFF
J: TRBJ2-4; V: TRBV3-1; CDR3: CASSQLRDFKRDIQYF
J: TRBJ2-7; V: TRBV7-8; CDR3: CASSLLQGPSYEQYF
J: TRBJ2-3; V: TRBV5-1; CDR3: CASSLSNQGSADTQYF